Sequencing of this T cell receptor beta chain was carried out in a study of shared clonotypes between healthy human individuals. Overall study results and limits: Lower generation probabilities were found for non-shared clonotypes than for those shared by all four donors. Richness estimates generally favored naive over memory subsets.

As regards this clone: Antigen unknown.

Libraries were prepared by immunoSEQ multiplex PCR; TCRdb keeps only in-frame clonotypes and omits some of them. The table lists under 600,000 clones, more than 95% of them singletons, with approximately 0.057% in the top ten. The sample consisted of naive CD4+ T cells sorted from blood. Subset in this sample: CD45RA+ positively selected. The sequence derives from a woman aged 25 to 39 in good health.

The CDR3 here is CASSYDRLYGYTF. The CDR3 nucleotides are TGTGCCAGCAGTTACGACAGGCTCTATGGCTACACCTTC. The genes are TRBV6-5 and TRBJ1-2; a weak D match, TRBD1 (6 bases). The germline V and J ends were trimmed by 2 bases and 4 bases, with 8 bases remaining between them. There are 13 residues in the CDR3. From germline, CDR1 is MNHEY and CDR2 SVGAGI.